Below, 7 T cell receptor beta chains from the same sample are listed, as sequenced in a study of blood T cell repertoires in COVID-19. Some clones are missing from TCRdb's copy, which holds only in-frame ones; the method was immunoSEQ multiplex PCR. The sample shows over 110,000 clones, around 81% of them seen only once. Sequenced sample: peripheral blood. These receptors all stem from a human donor in a cohort sampled during active COVID-19.

The chain has TRBV5-4 and TRBJ2-1; D is perhaps TRBD1 (6 bases). The CDR3 has 17 residues. V was cut by 2 bases and J by 4 bases, with 19 bases left in between. Germline V gives CDR1 SGHNT, CDR2 YYREEE (reference sequence). The CDR3, as DNA: TGTGCCAGCAGCTTACCGGGACAAAGGATTCCGTACAATGAGCAGTTCTTC. This gives the protein CASSLPGQRIPYNEQFF.

Only one count was recorded for this clone. The CDR3 reads CASSRQGNMNTEAFF. CDR3 bases: TGTGCCAGCAGCCGACAGGGGAATATGAACACTGAAGCTTTCTTT. The rearrangement uses TRBV7-9 and TRBJ1-1; 8 positions match TRBD1. In germline, CDR1 is SEHNR, CDR2 FQNEAQ (reference sequence). The J segment lost 0 bases and the V segment lost 5 bases, leaving 5 bases of the junction unmatched. The CDR3 contains 15 residues.

The chain couples TRBV4-2 to TRBJ2-1; 10 bases align to TRBD2. This CDR3 spans 17 amino acids. The V and J ends lost 0 bases and 8 bases, in that order; junction bases with no gene match: 10. Germline V gene sequence: CDR1 LGHNA, CDR2 YNFKEQ. The CDR3 here is CASSQESPSGSWYEQFF. The DNA for the CDR3 is TGTGCCAGCAGCCAAGAAAGTCCTAGCGGGAGTTGGTATGAGCAGTTCTTC.

The chain joins TRBV5-1 to TRBJ2-1, with 14 bases lining up with TRBD2. Germline CDR1 reads SGHRS; CDR2 reads YFSETQ. Trimming cost V 8 bases and J 4 bases; bases outside gene matches: 11. The CDR3 runs to 17 residues. The CDR3: CASGPGLAGVGYNEQFF. Here the CDR3 DNA reads TGCGCCAGTGGGCCGGGACTAGCGGGAGTGGGGTACAATGAGCAGTTCTTC.

This clone showed up just once. The rearrangement links TRBV4-2 to TRBJ2-7, with TRBD2 matching 11 bases. Germline loops: CDR1 LGHNA, CDR2 YNFKEQ. The ends lost 4 bases at V and 2 bases at J; junction bases unmatched: 7. This CDR3 contains 16 residues. The CDR3 sequence: CASSPIAGGPPYEQYF. In DNA form, the CDR3 reads TGTGCCAGCAGCCCAATAGCGGGAGGGCCCCCCTACGAGCAGTACTTC.

The gene calls are TRBV4-2 and TRBJ2-7, with 7 positions matching TRBD2. This CDR3 is built from 17 residues. V gave up 3 bases and J gave up 0 bases; unmatched junction bases: 11. Germline-derived CDR1 and CDR2 are LGHNA and YNFKEQ. The CDR3 sequence: CASSQTAWASGSYEQYF. The CDR3 region has the DNA TGTGCCAGCAGCCAGACCGCGTGGGCTAGCGGCTCCTACGAGCAGTACTTC.

As DNA, the CDR3 is TGTGCCAGTAGTGCCATCCGGACTACCAGCTCCTATAATTCACCCCTCCACTTT. It translates to CASSAIRTTSSYNSPLHF. This chain uses TRBV19 with TRBJ1-6; D ambiguous. This CDR3 is built from 18 residues. Germline V gene data show CDR1 as LNHDA and CDR2 as SQIVND (reference sequence). V lost 5 bases and J lost 0, with 17 bases in between.